This T cell receptor (beta chain) was identified in a study of T cells after yellow fever vaccination. The study made its TCR cDNA through 5'RACE template switching. That step introduced a universal primer site along with UMIs. One entry per CDR3 protein, called by TCRdb with MiXCR from the 5' RACE reads. Altogether approximately 510,000 distinct CDR3 sequences are present, 20% to 25% being singletons, with the ten largest covering 16%. V was shortened by 1 base and J by 8 bases, with 13 bases between the two germline ends. CDR3 length: 14 amino acids. Germline CDR1 is MNHNS and CDR2 is SASEGT. General study points: Contaminants from the bulk population, in the form of abundant clonotypes, could be found in FACS-sorted repertoires. Re-detected after boosting: most primary clones, almost 97% of CD4 and less than 90% of CD8. Only a small proportion of the clonotypes turned up in both the CD4 and the CD8 compartments, likely arising from convergent recombination.

This clonotype was counted only a few times. What it binds is unknown. J is TRBJ2-3 and V is TRBV6-1; TRBD1 might be the D (5 bases). This TCR derives from a man aged 18 to 35 who received the YFV17D yellow fever vaccine. The source was PBMCs, collected more than 20 days after the first yellow fever vaccination. CDR3 in DNA: TGTGCCAGCAGTGAAGGACAGAACGGAGTTACGCAGTATTTT. It encodes CASSEGQNGVTQYF.